This T cell receptor beta chain derives from a study of shared T cell receptors in the human thymus. The germline CDR1 and CDR2 sequences are LNHDA and SQIVND (reference sequence). Losses at the gene ends were 4 bases for V and 1 base for J; bases not matched to a gene: 5. The CDR3 consists of 15 residues. Some clones are missing from TCRdb's copy, which holds only in-frame ones; the method was immunoSEQ multiplex PCR. Of more than 550,000 clones detected, more than 75% appear once; the ten largest clones hold 0.0094%. This same sample was also part of a study on human thymus T cells. From that study: Thymic tissue was derived from resections collected during corrective heart surgery. Use of V and J genes seemed skewed within the thymic and blood repertoires. Unrelated individuals reportedly shared highly overlapping thymic TCR repertoires.

The chain combines TRBV19 with TRBJ2-7; 9 bases line up with TRBD1. The receptor was derived from a boy younger than two with a congenital heart defect. Sequencing was carried out using thymocytes. The CDR3 loop is CASSTGQGPSYEQYF. The CDR3, as DNA: TGTGCCAGTAGTACCGGACAGGGGCCATCCTACGAGCAGTACTTC. Complete variable domain (other parts from reference TRBV19 and TRBJ2-7): DGGITQSPKYLFRKEGQNVTLSCEQNLNHDAMYWYRQDPGQGLRLIYYSQIVNDFQKGDIAEGYSVSREKKESFPLTVTSAQKNPTAFYLCASSTGQGPSYEQYFGPGTRLTVT.